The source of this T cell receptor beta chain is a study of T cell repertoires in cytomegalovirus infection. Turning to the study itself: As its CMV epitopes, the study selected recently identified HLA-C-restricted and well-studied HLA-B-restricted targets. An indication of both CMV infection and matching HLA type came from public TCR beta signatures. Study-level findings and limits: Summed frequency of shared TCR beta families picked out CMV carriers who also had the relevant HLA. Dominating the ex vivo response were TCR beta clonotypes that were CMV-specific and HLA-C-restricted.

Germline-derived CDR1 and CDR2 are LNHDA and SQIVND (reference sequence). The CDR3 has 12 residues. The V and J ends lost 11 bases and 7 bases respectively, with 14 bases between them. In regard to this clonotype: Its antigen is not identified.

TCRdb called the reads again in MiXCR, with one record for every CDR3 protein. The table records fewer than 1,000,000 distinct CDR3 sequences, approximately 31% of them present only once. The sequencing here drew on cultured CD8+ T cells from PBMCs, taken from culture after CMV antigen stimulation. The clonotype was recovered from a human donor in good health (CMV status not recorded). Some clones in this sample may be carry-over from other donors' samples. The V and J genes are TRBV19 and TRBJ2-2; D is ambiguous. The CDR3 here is CAGSDRLGELFF. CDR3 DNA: TGTGCCGGGTCCGACCGCCTCGGGGAGCTGTTTTTT.